The rows below give T cell receptor beta chains drawn from one sample of a study of identical twins. In TCRdb, the 5' RACE reads were re-called with MiXCR into one record per CDR3 protein. The sample lists hundreds of thousands of distinct CDR3 sequences; less than 10% were seen once. These data also formed part of another study, on yellow fever vaccine responses in identical twins.

The sample taken for sequencing was PBMCs. All receptors come from a woman between 18 and 29 years old in good health. Each CDR3 is given with its conserved first and last residue. The D gene is left open where the match is weak. Not every row has a clone size; where given, it reads once, few, many or a size class.

TRBJ1-2	12	NA	few	TRBV29-1	CSSESEEYGYTF	TGCAGCTCAGAGAGTGAAGAATATGGCTACACCTTC
TRBJ2-7	14	NA	NA	TRBV27	CASSIQGFGYEQYF	TGTGCCAGCAGCATACAGGGCTTTGGCTACGAGCAGTACTTC
TRBJ1-2	11	NA	few	TRBV12-3/TRBV12-4	CASSTQYGYTF	TGTGCCAGCAGTACCCAGTATGGCTACACCTTC
TRBJ2-5	15	TRBD1	few	TRBV3-1	CASSHWDRGKETQYF	TGTGCCAGCAGCCATTGGGACAGGGGGAAGGAGACCCAGTACTTC
TRBJ2-2	18	NA	NA	TRBV20-1	CSARDQFPVGRNTGELFF	TGCAGTGCTAGAGATCAGTTTCCCGTGGGGAGGAACACCGGGGAGCTGTTTTTT
TRBJ2-7	12	NA	NA	TRBV18	CASSPYNYEQYF	TGTGCCAGCTCACCGTACAATTACGAGCAGTACTTC
TRBJ1-2	15	NA	many	TRBV20-1	CSASLTSSRAFGYTF	TGCAGTGCTAGCTTGACCTCTTCCAGAGCGTTTGGCTACACCTTC
TRBJ2-1	16	TRBD2	few	TRBV28	CASSLLWRGEPSGEFF	TGTGCCAGCAGTTTATTGTGGCGGGGGGAGCCATCGGGCGAGTTCTTC
TRBJ2-7	16	TRBD2	once	TRBV7-6	CASSRAGLADSYEQYF	TGTGCCAGCAGCCGCGCCGGACTAGCGGACTCCTACGAGCAGTACTTC
TRBJ1-3	15	NA	many	TRBV20-1	CSARDGLFSGNTIYF	TGCAGTGCTAGAGACGGCTTATTCTCTGGAAACACCATATATTTT
TRBJ2-2	14	TRBD1	few	TRBV2	CASMRQGNTGELFF	TGTGCCAGCATGAGACAGGGCAACACCGGGGAGCTGTTTTTT
TRBJ1-1	14	NA	NA	TRBV14	CASSLSLLGTEAFF	TGTGCCAGCAGCCTCTCTCTCCTGGGAACTGAAGCTTTCTTT
TRBJ2-1	17	NA	NA	TRBV7-2	CASSLLGTPRPYNEQFF	TGTGCCAGCAGCTTACTAGGGACCCCCCGCCCCTACAATGAGCAGTTCTTC
TRBJ2-3	15	TRBD2	few	TRBV4-2	CASSPEARLADTQYF	TGTGCCAGCAGCCCAGAGGCCCGACTAGCCGATACGCAGTATTTT
TRBJ2-7	11	TRBD1	few	TRBV18	CASSSDRGQDF	TGTGCCAGCTCAAGCGACAGGGGGCAGGACTTC